The 29 T cell receptor beta chains presented below share a single source sample, sequenced in a study of control samples from healthy donors and cancer patients. Repertoires were generated with immunoSEQ multiplex PCR, while TCRdb's copy carries only in-frame clones and drops some. This table has around 130,000 clones, roughly 88% appearing once. Source material: blood. These receptors all stem from a man between 50 and 59 years old in good health.

The chain uses TRBV7-9 and TRBJ1-3, with D unresolved. Germline CDR1 and CDR2: SEHNR and FQNEAQ (reference sequence). The CDR3 sequence is 13 residues long. Trimming took off 3 bases at V and 4 bases at J, with 7 bases between the two ends. DNA of the CDR3: TGTGCCAGCAGCTTCTACCGCGGAAACACCATATATTTT. Residues: CASSFYRGNTIYF.

The CDR3 loop reads CASSFYRGRGDTGELFF. The CDR3 region has the DNA TGCGCCAGCAGCTTCTACAGGGGCCGAGGGGACACCGGGGAGCTGTTTTTT. The rearrangement joins TRBV5-1 to TRBJ2-2; 7 nucleotides agree with TRBD1. The ends lost 2 bases at V and 3 bases at J; junction bases unmatched: 10. The CDR3 is 17 amino acids. Per germline, CDR1 SGHRS and CDR2 YFSETQ.

The rearrangement uses TRBV14 and TRBJ2-7, with 8 bases lining up with TRBD1. The trim removed 4 bases at V and 2 bases at J, leaving 1 base unmatched. This CDR3 has 13 residues. Looked up from germline, CDR1 is SGHDN and CDR2 is FVKESK. The CDR3 nucleotides are TGTGCCAGCAGCCCGGGACAGGCCTACGAGCAGTACTTC. This codes for CASSPGQAYEQYF.

The J gene is TRBJ1-3, the V gene TRBV7-2; TRBD1 matches at 7 bases. Germline lookup yields CDR1 SGHTA and CDR2 FQGNSA. The CDR3 runs to 16 residues. In DNA, the CDR3 is TGTGCTAGCGGCTCCGGGACAGCCGGCTCTGGAAACACCATATATTTT. The encoded protein is CASGSGTAGSGNTIYF.

The CDR3 protein is CASSPSVTGDHEQYF. CDR3 DNA: TGTGCCAGCTCACCATCAGTGACAGGGGACCACGAGCAGTACTTC. The chain uses TRBV18 and TRBJ2-7; 8 bases are a match to TRBD1. The CDR3 consists of 15 residues. CDR1 KGHSH and CDR2 LQKENI come from the germline V gene. Trimming cost V 2 bases and J 5 bases; bases outside gene matches: 8.

The chain couples TRBV5-4 to TRBJ2-7; 9 bases fit TRBD1. Unmatched junction bases numbered 10, after V lost 4 bases and J lost 5 bases. The CDR3 is 15 amino acids. Germline CDR1 reads SGHNT; CDR2 reads YYREEE (reference sequence). CDR3 residues: CASSNWDRERDEQYF. The DNA for the CDR3 is TGTGCCAGCAGCAATTGGGACAGGGAACGCGACGAGCAGTACTTC.

The CDR3 region is CASSLRRVTGGAYGYTF. CDR3 coding DNA: TGTGCCAGCAGCTTAAGGAGGGTGACAGGGGGTGCTTATGGCTACACCTTC. The V call is TRBV13, the J call TRBJ1-2, with 9 bases aligning to TRBD1. CDR3 size: 17 residues. V was pared by 2 bases and J by 5 bases, with 12 bases of the junction left unmatched. The germline CDR1 and CDR2 sequences are PRHDT and FYEKMQ (reference sequence). Full variable domain (missing parts from reference TRBV13 and TRBJ1-2): AAGVIQSPRHLIKEKRETATLKCYPIPRHDTVYWYQQGPGQDPQFLISFYEKMQSDKGSIPDRFSAQQFSDYHSELNMSSLELGDSALYFCASSLRRVTGGAYGYTFGSGTRLTVV.

Comments on this clone: Other nucleotide sequences in the sample specify the same CDR3. V and J are TRBV5-1 and TRBJ2-7, with 7 bases aligning to TRBD2. CDR3 size: 14 residues. Trimming cost V 3 bases and J 3 bases; bases outside gene matches: 6. The germline CDR1 and CDR2 sequences are SGHRS and YFSETQ. The CDR3 sequence: CASSWGGGGYEQYF. DNA for the CDR3: TGCGCCAGCAGCTGGGGCGGGGGTGGCTACGAGCAGTACTTC.

J is TRBJ2-1 and V is TRBV4-1; 11 bases match TRBD2. The CDR3 covers 16 residues. V lost 0 bases and J lost 9; bases outside the gene matches: 7. Germline CDR1 and CDR2: MGHRA and YSYEKL. The CDR3 reads CASSQEGSGGAFEQFF. Written as DNA, the CDR3 is TGCGCCAGCAGCCAAGAGGGTAGCGGGGGGGCTTTTGAGCAGTTCTTC.

The chain couples TRBV28 to TRBJ1-5; no definite D call. The CDR3 contains 14 residues. The germline V gene encodes CDR1 MDHEN and CDR2 SYDVKM. The V end was cut by 7 bases, the J end by 9 bases, with 19 bases between. The CDR3 DNA reads TGTGCCAGCAATGAGATCGGGAGTTCCGGGCCCCAGCATTTT. Translation: CASNEIGSSGPQHF.

This clone appeared a few times. V usage is TRBV24-1 and J usage is TRBJ1-4; TRBD1 matches at 7 bases. This CDR3 has 16 amino acids. The germline CDR1 and CDR2 sequences are KGHDR and SFDVKD. V lost 8 bases and J lost 7; bases outside the gene matches: 15. The CDR3 spells CATISPPGQMCEKLFF. DNA of the CDR3: TGTGCCACCATCTCCCCGCCGGGACAGATGTGTGAAAAACTGTTTTTT.

The CDR3 DNA reads TGCAGCGTTGCAATACTAGCGTCTAATGAAAAACTGTTTTTT. It translates to CSVAILASNEKLFF. The chain employs TRBV29-1 and TRBJ1-4, with unresolved D. This CDR3 spans 14 amino acids. Germline CDR1 is SQVTM and CDR2 is ANQGSEA. Trimming took off 4 bases at V and 3 bases at J, with 12 bases between the two ends.

This clone was observed a handful of times. The chain has TRBV3-1 (or the pseudogene TRBV3-2) and TRBJ1-2, with TRBD1 identical over 9 bases. The V segment lost 4 bases and the J segment 3 bases; nucleotides outside the gene matches: 3. The CDR3 is made up of 14 amino acids. The V gene's germline CDR1 is LGHDT and CDR2 YNNKEL (reference sequence). CDR3 region: CASSRDRVDYGYTF. The CDR3 DNA reads as TGTGCCAGCAGCCGGGACAGGGTGGACTATGGCTACACCTTC.

The J gene is TRBJ1-5, the V gene TRBV4-1; 9 bases map to TRBD1. The germline CDR1 and CDR2 sequences are MGHRA and YSYEKL. The V gene end was trimmed by 4 bases and the J gene end by 0 bases; junction bases not matched to a gene: 4. CDR3 size: 16 residues. CDR3 DNA: TGCGCCAGCAGCCGTGACAGGGGGAATAGCAATCAGCCCCAGCATTTT. It codes for CASSRDRGNSNQPQHF.

This rearrangement joins TRBV28 to TRBJ1-1; D unresolved. CDR3 size: 12 residues. CDR1 and CDR2 (germline): MDHEN, SYDVKM. V was cut by 6 bases and J by 3 bases, with 8 bases left in between. CDR3 region: CASSGGYTEAFF. In DNA form, the CDR3 reads TGTGCCAGCAGCGGTGGGTACACTGAAGCTTTCTTT.

CDR3 sequence reads: CSVEEGHYTYNEQFF. The CDR3 DNA sequence: TGCAGCGTTGAAGAGGGACATTACACCTACAATGAGCAGTTCTTC. V usage is TRBV29-1 and J usage is TRBJ2-1, with D possibly matching TRBD1 (6 bases). V dropped 0 bases and J dropped 2 bases, with 11 bases sitting between them. The CDR3 totals 15 residues. CDR1 is SQVTM and CDR2 is ANQGSEA in the germline V gene.

As for this clone: One end of the junction fails to match germline, which may point to a read error. The chain is built from TRBV29-1 and TRBJ1-1; D uncertain. The CDR3 totals 13 residues. The germline gives CDR1 SQVTM, CDR2 ANQGSEA. In DNA form, the CDR3 reads TGCATCGTTGGAGGGTCACCGAACACTGAAGCTTTCTTT. It specifies CIVGGSPNTEAFF.

The chain couples TRBV10-1 to TRBJ2-2, with 7 bases that match TRBD1. The CDR3 is made up of 15 amino acids. With V trimmed by 4 bases and J by 6 bases, 8 bases remained unmatched. Germline V gives CDR1 WNHNN, CDR2 SYGVQD (reference sequence). The chain's CDR3 is CASSGTGLVPGELFF. The DNA of the CDR3 is TGCGCCAGCAGTGGGACAGGACTCGTACCCGGGGAGCTGTTTTTT.

The rearrangement joins TRBV27 to TRBJ2-1; no reliable D call. The CDR3 covers 15 residues. Germline CDR1 is MNHEY and CDR2 is SMNVEV (reference sequence). The germline V and J ends were trimmed by 5 bases and 0 bases, with 11 bases remaining between them. This CDR3 reads CASSPQQVSYNEQFF. CDR3 coding DNA: TGTGCCAGCAGTCCCCAACAAGTCTCCTACAATGAGCAGTTCTTC.

This chain links TRBV7-9 with TRBJ1-4; TRBD1 agrees at 8 bases. The CDR3 is 15 amino acids. V lost 5 bases and J lost 2; bases outside the gene matches: 4. Germline CDR1 SEHNR, CDR2 FQNEAQ (reference sequence). CDR3 in DNA: TGTGCCAGCAGCCCTGGACAGGGTACTAATGAAAAACTGTTTTTT. Translation: CASSPGQGTNEKLFF.

The genes are TRBV28 and TRBJ1-1; D perhaps matches TRBD1 (6 bases). Between the trimmed V and J ends, which lost 3 bases and 0 bases, there was a span of 14 bases. This CDR3 region has 16 residues. Germline lookup yields CDR1 MDHEN and CDR2 SYDVKM. CDR3 DNA: TGTGCCAGCAGTTTTCTCCCAGGGACACTGAACACTGAAGCTTTCTTT. Its translation: CASSFLPGTLNTEAFF.

The V and J genes are TRBV30 and TRBJ2-5; unclear D gene. The CDR3 has 11 amino acids. Germline loops: CDR1 GTSNPN, CDR2 SVGIG (reference sequence). V was shortened by 1 base and J by 5 bases, with 5 bases between the two germline ends. For the CDR3, the DNA is TGTGCCTGGAGTGCTAGGGAGACCCAGTACTTC. Its translation is CAWSARETQYF.

The chain is built from TRBV14 and TRBJ2-5, with 9 nucleotides matching TRBD2. Germline values: CDR1 SGHDN, CDR2 FVKESK. This CDR3 contains 16 residues. The V gene end was trimmed by 0 bases and the J gene end by 7 bases; junction bases not matched to a gene: 9. The CDR3 here is CASSQEKTSGGGTQYF. CDR3 DNA: TGTGCCAGCAGCCAAGAGAAGACTAGCGGCGGGGGGACCCAGTACTTC.

The count of this clone is one. J is TRBJ1-2 and V is TRBV28; 8 bases agree with TRBD1. CDR3 length: 14 amino acids. In germline, CDR1 is MDHEN, CDR2 SYDVKM. J lost 7 bases, V lost 5 bases, and 9 bases had no gene match. CDR3 nucleotides: TGTGCCAGCAGTCCCGGGGACAGGCTAGCTGGCTACACCTTC. Residues: CASSPGDRLAGYTF.

CDR3 in amino acids: CASTGDYGYTF. The CDR3 DNA is TGTGCCAGTACAGGGGATTATGGCTACACCTTC. The V and J genes are TRBV19 and TRBJ1-2; D is perhaps TRBD1 (6 bases). Germline V gene data show CDR1 as LNHDA and CDR2 as SQIVND (reference sequence). Trimming took off 7 bases at V and 5 bases at J, with 8 bases between the two ends. The CDR3 length is 11 residues. Full variable domain (remainder filled in from reference TRBV19 and TRBJ1-2): DGGITQSPKYLFRKEGQNVTLSCEQNLNHDAMYWYRQDPGQGLRLIYYSQIVNDFQKGDIAEGYSVSREKKESFPLTVTSAQKNPTAFYLCASTGDYGYTFGSGTRLTVV.

Comment on this clone: A much larger clone sits a single nucleotide away, making a read error possible. The CDR3 spells CAVSPGSGSTIYF. CDR3 DNA: TGTGCCGTCTCTCCGGGGTCTGGAAGCACCATATATTTT. This sequence joins TRBV7-9 and TRBJ1-3; D unclear. Germline V lookup: CDR1 SEHNR, CDR2 FQNEAQ (reference sequence). The CDR3 has 13 amino acids.

CDR3 amino acids: CASSLAGPYNEQFF. DNA of the CDR3: TGTGCCAGCAGCTTGGCGGGGCCATACAATGAGCAGTTCTTC. J is TRBJ2-1 and V is TRBV11-3; D is possibly TRBD2 (6 bases). V lost 3 bases and J 4 bases, leaving 10 bases between the germline ends. The CDR3 consists of 14 residues. Germline CDR1 and CDR2: SGHNT and YENEEA.

The rearrangement links TRBV6-5 to TRBJ2-7; D may be TRBD1 (6 bases). The CDR3 has 12 amino acids. Trimming shortened V by 6 bases and J by 6 bases, and 12 bases separated the two germline ends. Germline values: CDR1 MNHEY, CDR2 SVGAGI. CDR3 sequence (DNA): TGTGCCAGCAGGAGGGGGTTGGGCGAGCAGTACTTC. Its translation: CASRRGLGEQYF.

The chain combines TRBV10-3 with TRBJ1-4; TRBD1 is a possible D gene (5 bases). Germline V gene sequence: CDR1 ENHRY, CDR2 SYGVKD. The V end was cut by 7 bases, the J end by 13 bases, with 34 bases between. CDR3 size: 18 residues. In nucleotides, the CDR3 is TGTGCCATCAACGACCTACCGGGACTTTACTTCGGGGGAGAACGACTGTTTTTT. It translates to CAINDLPGLYFGGERLFF.